Sequencing of this TCR beta chain was carried out in a study of beta chain features in type 1 diabetes. Study-level results: Whether HLA type influences TCRB rearrangement remained unresolved here. Moderate but significant shortening of TCRB CDR3s was recorded in all four CD4+ subsets from Type 1 diabetes patients. More deletions and fewer insertions at VDJ junctions were seen in type 1 diabetes patients.

CDR1 is MGHRA and CDR2 is YSYEKL in the germline V gene. The CDR3 runs 15 residues. V dropped 5 bases and J dropped 7; count of bases not matched to a gene: 12. Sequenced material consisted of expressed TCRB transcripts (all of the isolated RNA was reverse transcribed). Here immunoSEQ multiplex PCR was the method, and the copy in TCRdb shows in-frame clones only, minus some. Of 150,000 to 200,000 clones listed, 9% to 10% are singletons. This clone turned up a few times. Antigen specificity is unknown. Markers CD45RO/CCR7/CD25/CD127/CD95/CD27 served to sort CD4+ naive, central memory, regulatory and stem cell-like memory cells.

This clonotype was obtained from a woman aged 25-40 years with type 1 diabetes. The chain has TRBV4-1 and TRBJ2-3; 7 bases agree with TRBD1. Sequencing used central memory CD4+ T cells from blood. The chain's CDR3 is CASSYLGTADNTQYF. The CDR3 DNA is TGCGCCAGCAGCTACCTTGGGACAGCTGACAATACGCAGTATTTT.